This entry lists 28 T cell receptor beta chains sequenced from one sample in a study of T-cell memory formation after mild COVID-19 (dated by TCRdb to 2020 to 2022). Libraries came from 5' RACE. Reads for this sample came from an Illumina NovaSeq 6000. TCRdb reworked the public reads: Q25 trimming with fastp, MiXCR clone assembly, productive beta chains retained. When rows share a CDR3 protein, they turn into one entry using the most common DNA and genes. The sample table records more than 100,000 distinct CDR3 sequences; 5% to 6.5% of these occur just once. The ten largest clones capture around 2% of the sample. The sequenced material came from PBMCs or a T cell subset sorted from them (not recorded which). The receptor source for this set is an adult woman who had mild COVID-19 (a few samples of this study predate the infection). The sample titles of this study are shuffled in the database, so cell type and time point are left out; the donor was told from shared clones.

This clonotype was counted ten times or more. The chain employs TRBV4-1 and TRBJ2-1; TRBD2 might be the D (6 bases). V was trimmed by 1 base and J by 1 base, leaving 14 bases between them. Germline CDR1 and CDR2: MGHRA and YSYEKL. The CDR3 consists of 17 residues. The CDR3 reads CASSQVRLVRSYNEQFF. CDR3 nucleotides: TGCGCCAGCAGCCAAGTCCGACTAGTTAGGTCCTACAATGAGCAGTTCTTC.

This clonotype was picked up many times. V and J are TRBV5-1 and TRBJ2-3; perhaps TRBD2 as D (5 bases). Trimming pared 4 bases from V and 6 bases from J, leaving 15 bases between. The CDR3 consists of 14 residues. Germline CDR1 SGHRS, CDR2 YFSETQ. The DNA of the CDR3 is TGCGCCAGCAGCCGCAGCGACGGCGGGGATACGCAGTATTTT. Translation: CASSRSDGGDTQYF.

This clonotype was counted between two and nine times. This CDR3 is CASSLGGSSGNTIYF. CDR3 nucleotides: TGCGCCAGCAGCTTGGGGGGAAGCTCTGGAAACACCATATATTTT. V usage is TRBV5-1 and J usage is TRBJ1-3; D uncertain. Germline V gene sequence: CDR1 SGHRS, CDR2 YFSETQ. The ends were cut back, 0 bases at V and 0 bases at J, with 7 bases in the middle. The length of the CDR3 is 15 residues.

This sequence joins TRBV2 and TRBJ2-2; D is possibly TRBD1 (6 bases). V was cut by 8 bases and J by 1 base, with 14 bases left in between. Germline lookup yields CDR1 SNHLY and CDR2 FYNNEI. The CDR3 is 15 residues long. Here the CDR3 reads CASRILQGNTGELFF. In nucleotides, the CDR3 is TGTGCCAGCCGTATTCTACAGGGGAACACCGGGGAGCTGTTTTTT. Using reference TRBV2 and TRBJ2-2 for the parts outside the CDR3, the full variable domain is EPEVTQTPSHQVTQMGQEVILRCVPISNHLYFYWYRQILGQKVEFLVSFYNNEISEKSEIFDDQFSVERPDGSNFTLKIRSTKLEDSAMYFCASRILQGNTGELFFGEGSRLTVL.

This clonotype was found a few times. The chain links TRBV6-5 to TRBJ1-2, with D possibly TRBD1 on 6 matching bases. CDR1 is MNHEY and CDR2 is SVGAGI in the germline V gene. With 2 bases removed from V and 4 bases from J, the gap between germline ends came to 17 bases. This CDR3 comprises 16 residues. The chain's CDR3 is CASSYGTPGKSYGYTF. The CDR3 DNA sequence: TGTGCCAGCAGTTACGGGACACCCGGGAAGTCCTATGGCTACACCTTC.

The rearrangement uses TRBV27 and TRBJ1-6, with D possibly matching TRBD1 (6 bases). V shed 7 bases and J shed 6 bases, with 16 bases lying between them. The CDR3 loop spans 15 amino acids. Germline CDR1 and CDR2: MNHEY and SMNVEV (reference sequence). CDR3: CASIPPRGRNSPLHF. In nucleotides, the CDR3 is TGTGCCAGCATCCCTCCCAGGGGTCGTAATTCACCCCTCCACTTT.

This chain joins TRBV11-1 and TRBJ2-7; possible D gene TRBD2, 6 bases. V was shortened by 5 bases and J by 5 bases, with 19 bases between the two germline ends. Germline CDR1 reads SGHAT; CDR2 reads FQDESV (reference sequence). The CDR3 loop spans 15 amino acids. The CDR3 DNA reads TGTGCCAGCAGCCGGGAGAACATCCCCCGCAACGAGCAGTACTTC. It translates to CASSRENIPRNEQYF.

The rearrangement uses TRBV5-6 and TRBJ1-4; D gene uncertain. The CDR3 runs to 14 residues. Germline CDR1 reads SGHDT; CDR2 reads YYEEEE. Trimming left V 5 bases short and J 5 bases short, with 13 bases between. CDR3 amino acids: CASRLGGVNEKLFF. The CDR3 region has the DNA TGTGCCAGCAGGCTGGGTGGGGTGAATGAAAAACTGTTTTTT. The whole variable domain, remainder taken from reference TRBV5-6 and TRBJ1-4, is DAGVTQSPTHLIKTRGQQVTLRCSPKSGHDTVSWYQQALGQGPQFIFQYYEEEERQRGNFPDRFSGHQFPNYSSELNVNALLLGDSALYLCASRLGGVNEKLFFGSGTQLSVL.

This clonotype was seen repeatedly, ten times or more. CDR3 DNA: TGTGCCATCAGTGATCCTCTGGGGGCCGAGCGGGGAACCTACAATGAGCAGTTCTTC. Amino acids: CAISDPLGAERGTYNEQFF. This rearrangement joins TRBV10-3 to TRBJ2-1; the D gene is possibly TRBD2 (7 bases). The CDR3 loop spans 19 amino acids. Trimming took 3 bases from V and 2 from J, leaving 23 bases between them. Germline CDR1 ENHRY, CDR2 SYGVKD.

This clonotype was counted between two and nine times. The chain is built from TRBV7-9 and TRBJ1-3; a possible D gene is TRBD1 (6 bases). V lost 3 bases and J lost 0, with 15 bases in between. The CDR3 consists of 17 residues. Looked up from germline, CDR1 is SEHNR and CDR2 is FQNEAQ (reference sequence). CDR3 loop: CASSFGIGQSSGNTIYF. CDR3 coding DNA: TGTGCCAGCAGCTTTGGGATCGGACAGAGCTCTGGAAACACCATATATTTT.

V is TRBV12-3 or TRBV12-4 and J is TRBJ1-4; 7 positions agree with TRBD1. The CDR3 is 16 amino acids. After removal of 0 bases from V and 9 bases from J, the junction contained 10 bases not matched to a gene. CDR3 region: CASSLAGTAAGQKLFF. The CDR3 nucleotides are TGTGCCAGCAGTTTAGCGGGGACAGCCGCAGGTCAAAAACTGTTTTTT.

This clonotype was seen a handful of times. The CDR3 DNA sequence: TGTGCCACCAGTGATTCCGGACTAGCGGCCTCCTACAATGAGCAGTTCTTC. It specifies CATSDSGLAASYNEQFF. The chain recombines TRBV24-1 with TRBJ2-1; the match to TRBD2 covers 10 bases. Germline lookup yields CDR1 KGHDR and CDR2 SFDVKD. This CDR3 contains 17 residues. With V trimmed by 2 bases and J by 0 bases, 3 bases remained unmatched.

The table lists this clonotype with a few counts. The chain recombines TRBV18 with TRBJ2-7, with 7 bases matching TRBD1. Germline-derived CDR1 and CDR2 are KGHSH and LQKENI. V gave up 4 bases and J gave up 3 bases; unmatched junction bases: 3. The CDR3 has 13 residues. The CDR3 DNA is TGTGCCAGCTCACGCGGACAGGACTACGAGCAGTACTTC. Amino acid sequence: CASSRGQDYEQYF.

This clonotype came up a few times. The J gene is TRBJ2-1, the V gene TRBV7-3, with 8 bases lining up with TRBD2. Germline trimming cut 5 bases from V and 5 bases from J; bases unmatched to any gene: 8. This CDR3 is 15 amino acids long. Germline CDR1 SGHTA, CDR2 FQGTGA. The CDR3 DNA reads as TGTGCCAGCAGCCCTCGCAGCGGGAGTAACAATGAGCAGTTCTTC. Amino acids: CASSPRSGSNNEQFF.

This clonotype was observed at least ten times. The V and J genes are TRBV4-2 and TRBJ1-6; TRBD1 matches at 9 bases. Germline V lookup: CDR1 LGHNA, CDR2 YNFKEQ. The ends lost 4 bases at V and 7 bases at J; junction bases unmatched: 11. The CDR3 spans 17 residues. Here the CDR3 DNA reads TGTGCCAGCAGCCGAACGATCGGGACAGGGTCGAATTCACCCCTCCACTTT. Translating it yields CASSRTIGTGSNSPLHF.

V is TRBV12-5 and J is TRBJ2-3; the D is unclear. CDR1 and CDR2 (germline): LGHNT, FRNRAP. Trimming stripped 6 bases from V and 2 bases from J, with 6 bases between. The CDR3 sequence is 12 residues long. CDR3 region: CASGPSTDTQYF. CDR3 sequence (DNA): TGTGCTAGTGGCCCATCCACAGATACGCAGTATTTT.

This clonotype was seen more than once but under ten times. This chain links TRBV12-3 or TRBV12-4 with TRBJ2-7; D might be TRBD2 (5 bases). Between the trimmed V and J ends, which lost 3 bases and 4 bases, there was a span of 7 bases. CDR3 size: 12 residues. The CDR3 region has the DNA TGTGCCAGCAGTTTCGGACTTTACGAGCAGTACTTC. It is translated as CASSFGLYEQYF.

This chain uses TRBV27 with TRBJ2-7; D may be TRBD2 (7 bases). The V gene lost 4 bases and the J gene lost 1 base, with 23 bases spanning the gap. Per the germline V gene, CDR1 is MNHEY and CDR2 is SMNVEV (reference sequence). This CDR3 comprises 18 residues. In nucleotides, the CDR3 is TGTGCCAGCAGTTCAAGGGGGTCACCTAGCGGAAGTTCCTACGAGCAGTACTTC. Translated: CASSSRGSPSGSSYEQYF.

This clonotype has more than one count but fewer than ten. The rearrangement joins TRBV20-1 to TRBJ1-4, with 9 bases lining up with TRBD1. The CDR3 loop spans 15 amino acids. The germline V gene has CDR1 DFQATT and CDR2 SNEGSKA (reference sequence). Germline trimming cut 1 base from V and 3 bases from J; bases unmatched to any gene: 3. The CDR3 here is CSARGGQGANEKLFF. CDR3 nucleotide sequence: TGCAGTGCTAGAGGGGGACAGGGTGCTAATGAAAAACTGTTTTTT.

This clonotype was counted only a few times. One end of the junction does not line up with germline, which may come from a read error. The V call is TRBV3-1, the J call TRBJ2-1; D unclear. This CDR3 is built from 13 residues. Per germline, CDR1 LGHDT and CDR2 YNNKEL (reference sequence). CDR3 nucleotide sequence: TGTGACAGCAGCCAAGACCTGGGAAATGAGCAGTTCTTC. Amino acid sequence: CDSSQDLGNEQFF.

This clonotype was recorded at least ten times. This chain uses TRBV20-1 with TRBJ2-1; the match to TRBD2 covers 7 bases. Germline CDR1 reads DFQATT; CDR2 reads SNEGSKA (reference sequence). The CDR3 has 13 amino acids. V lost 6 bases, J lost 7 bases, and 9 bases stayed unmatched. CDR3 sequence (DNA): TGCAGTGCAGGGAGGGGACGAGGGAATGAGCAGTTCTTC. It specifies CSAGRGRGNEQFF.

In its sample, this clonotype was seen many times. The chain uses TRBV4-2 and TRBJ2-7; D possibly uses TRBD1 or TRBD2 (5 bases each). CDR1 and CDR2 (germline): LGHNA, YNFKEQ. Trimming cost V 0 bases and J 5 bases, with 17 bases left between them. The CDR3 totals 16 residues. The CDR3 reads CASSQEPPIGGHEQYF. In nucleotides, the CDR3 is TGTGCCAGCAGCCAAGAACCGCCCATTGGGGGTCACGAGCAGTACTTC.

This sequence joins TRBV10-3 and TRBJ2-1; D possibly uses TRBD1 or TRBD2 (8 bases each). Germline CDR1 is ENHRY and CDR2 is SYGVKD. The CDR3 loop spans 15 amino acids. V was pared by 10 bases and J by 9 bases, with 25 bases between. For the CDR3, the DNA is TGTGCCACCGCCGGGGGGGCAGGGGGCGCAGGTGAGCAGTTCTTC. Residues: CATAGGAGGAGEQFF.

This clonotype has ten or more counts. V is TRBV29-1 and J is TRBJ2-2; TRBD1 matches at 8 bases. Germline lookup yields CDR1 SQVTM and CDR2 ANQGSEA. V was clipped by 5 bases and J by 1 base; unmatched bases: 3. This CDR3 contains 14 residues. The CDR3 sequence: CSVRDRLNTGELFF. The CDR3 DNA reads TGCAGCGTTCGGGACAGGCTGAACACCGGGGAGCTGTTTTTT.

The rearrangement links TRBV30 to TRBJ2-3, with TRBD2 matching 8 bases. CDR1 and CDR2 from the germline V gene are GTSNPN and SVGIG (reference sequence). Trimming at V came to 0 bases and at J to 4 bases, leaving 6 bases not matched to a gene. The CDR3 consists of 15 residues. In DNA, the CDR3 is TGTGCCTGGAGTGTACGGGGGGGGTTGGCAGATACGCAGTATTTT. It codes for CAWSVRGGLADTQYF.

This clonotype was picked up many times. The CDR3 loop is CASSADRVTQPQHF. For the CDR3, the DNA is TGTGCCAGTAGCGCCGACAGGGTCACTCAGCCCCAGCATTTT. V and J are TRBV19 and TRBJ1-5, with 7 bases identical to TRBD1. The CDR3 consists of 14 residues. V lost 6 bases, J lost 6 bases, and 8 bases stayed unmatched. Germline V lookup: CDR1 LNHDA, CDR2 SQIVND (reference sequence).

This clonotype showed up many times. The rearrangement joins TRBV6-5 to TRBJ2-7; 8 bases are a match to TRBD1. V dropped 6 bases and J dropped 3; count of bases not matched to a gene: 7. CDR3 length equals 14 residues. CDR1 and CDR2 (germline): MNHEY, SVGAGI. The CDR3 DNA sequence: TGTGCCAGCAGCTCCTGGGACAGGCGCTACGAGCAGTACTTC. This encodes CASSSWDRRYEQYF.

Points on this clonotype: A read error may produce the germline difference seen at one junction end. V gene TRBV15 combines with J gene TRBJ2-1; D uncertain. Germline assignment: CDR1 LNHNV and CDR2 YYDKDF (reference sequence). This CDR3 region has 12 residues. DNA for the CDR3: TGTGCCACCAGCAGAGAGAGGATGGGGTTGGTCTTC. This translates into CATSRERMGLVF.